The 5 T cell receptor beta chains in this list originate from one sample, sequenced in a study of regulatory T cells in long-lasting Graves disease. Time point of the sample: newly diagnosed GD, antithyroid drugs for less than 3 months. Scientists built the TCR library using RNA that was extracted from PBMCs. Researchers made TCR beta libraries by using iRepertoire HTBI primers and running Arm-PCR on CDR3 regions. Using its own MiXCR run on the multiplex PCR reads, TCRdb lists one record per CDR3 protein. This sample has about 470,000 distinct CDR3 sequences, with about 17% found just once. These data also featured in a second study, about T cells in Graves' hyperthyroidism and ophthalmopathy.

The sample in question was peripheral blood mononuclear cells (PBMCs), obtained at new diagnosis, from a patient treated with antithyroid drugs. Source of these receptors: a man aged 40-50 years with Graves disease.

This clonotype was seen repeatedly, ten times or more. The chain links TRBV11-3 to TRBJ2-7; tentatively, D is TRBD1 or TRBD2 (5 bases each). The V and J ends lost 4 bases and 4 bases respectively, with 20 bases between them. CDR1 and CDR2 from the germline V gene are SGHNT and YENEEA. This CDR3 comprises 16 residues. The CDR3 spells CASSSSYGDHQYEQYF. In nucleotides, the CDR3 is TGTGCCAGCAGCTCCTCATACGGGGACCACCAATACGAGCAGTACTTC.

This clonotype was detected ten times or more. The chain links TRBV2 to TRBJ2-7; 8 bases match TRBD1. The germline gives CDR1 SNHLY, CDR2 FYNNEI. The CDR3 has 14 residues. V lost 6 bases and J lost 2; bases outside the gene matches: 6. The CDR3 DNA follows: TGTGCCAGCAGGGGGACAGGCAAAACCTACGAGCAGTACTTC. Its translation is CASRGTGKTYEQYF.

V usage is TRBV14 and J usage is TRBJ1-2, with TRBD1 identical over 9 bases. The V gene end was trimmed by 4 bases and the J gene end by 7 bases; junction bases not matched to a gene: 10. The CDR3 totals 15 residues. The germline CDR1 and CDR2 sequences are SGHDN and FVKESK. In DNA, the CDR3 is TGTGCCAGCAGCCTCCACGGGACAGGGAGTGGTGGCTACACCTTC. This sequence encodes CASSLHGTGSGGYTF.

The chain couples TRBV7-9 to TRBJ2-6; D ambiguous. Per germline, CDR1 SEHNR and CDR2 FQNEAQ (reference sequence). The CDR3 runs 17 residues. V was pared by 3 bases and J by 0 bases, with 12 bases between. CDR3 region: CASSFRATPSGANVLTF. The CDR3 DNA is TGTGCCAGCAGCTTTAGGGCCACCCCCTCTGGGGCCAACGTCCTGACTTTC.

The chain has TRBV29-1 and TRBJ1-2; D remains unclear. This CDR3 has 10 amino acids. Trimming left V 7 bases short and J 6 bases short, with 9 bases between. Germline loops: CDR1 SQVTM, CDR2 ANQGSEA. For the CDR3, the DNA is TGCAGCGCTGGTTTCGATGGCTACACCTTC. The encoded protein is CSAGFDGYTF.